Below, 8 T cell receptor beta chains from the same sample are listed, as sequenced in a study of T-cell reconstitution after alpha-beta-depleted transplantation in children. As it was prepared, the TCRbeta library received unique molecular identifiers. Each CDR3 protein is one row after TCRdb ran MiXCR on the PCR reads. The sample shows about 610,000 distinct CDR3 sequences, over 9.5% of them seen only once. The sequencing used PBMCs from the stem cell graft donor, collected from the stem cell graft. All receptors come from a human donor who donated a stem cell graft to a child with acute myeloid leukemia.

This clonotype occurred many times. DNA for the CDR3: TGTGCCAGCAGATACAGTAGCAATCAGCCCCAGCATTTT. It specifies CASRYSSNQPQHF. This chain links TRBV7-8 with TRBJ1-5; D uncertain. V was cut by 6 bases and J by 0 bases, with 6 bases left in between. The CDR3 is 13 residues long. The germline gives CDR1 SGHVS, CDR2 FQNEAQ.

Ten or more counts support this clonotype. This chain connects TRBV21-1 to TRBJ2-7; the DNA was not compared with TRBD1, the D call given in the table. TRBV21-1 is described as a pseudogene. CDR3 size: 15 residues. The CDR3 region is CASSQTYRWAYEQYF. For the CDR3, the DNA is TGTGCCAGCAGCCAGACCTACAGGTGGGCCTACGAGCAGTACTTC.

This clonotype has a handful of counts. This chain joins TRBV28 and TRBJ2-7, with D unclear. This CDR3 has 15 residues. V lost 3 bases and J lost 0, with 12 bases in between. Germline lookup yields CDR1 MDHEN and CDR2 SYDVKM. CDR3 in DNA: TGTGCCAGCAGTTTCCCGGGCGTCAGCTCCTACGAGCAGTACTTC. Its protein product is CASSFPGVSSYEQYF. The whole variable domain, remainder taken from reference TRBV28 and TRBJ2-7, is DVKVTQSSRYLVKRTGEKVFLECVQDMDHENMFWYRQDPGLGLRLIYFSYDVKMKEKGDIPEGYSVSREKKERFSLILESASTNQTSMYLCASSFPGVSSYEQYFGPGTRLTVT.

At least ten counts were recorded for this clonotype. V gene TRBV28 combines with J gene TRBJ1-1; weak D call: TRBD1 (5 bases). V lost 11 bases and J lost 0, with 16 bases in between. This CDR3 has 14 amino acids. Germline values: CDR1 MDHEN, CDR2 SYDVKM. The CDR3 region is CAAGSGAMNTEAFF. CDR3 DNA: TGTGCCGCGGGTTCTGGGGCGATGAACACTGAAGCTTTCTTT.

This clonotype was counted between two and nine times. The chain joins TRBV20-1 to TRBJ1-1; D unclear. The CDR3 sequence is 15 residues long. Trimming removed 3 bases from V and 0 bases from J, with 14 bases in between. CDR1 is DFQATT and CDR2 is SNEGSKA in the germline V gene (reference sequence). The CDR3 nucleotides are TGCAGTGCTAGGAATTGGGAACAGATGAACACTGAAGCTTTCTTT. Amino acid sequence: CSARNWEQMNTEAFF.

In its sample, this clonotype was seen many times. V and J are TRBV6-2 or TRBV6-3 and TRBJ1-6; 7 positions match TRBD1. CDR3 length equals 16 residues. The ends lost 6 bases at V and 7 bases at J; junction bases unmatched: 12. CDR1 and CDR2 (germline): MNHEY, SVGEGT. The CDR3 reads CASSLIDRARNSPLHF. DNA for the CDR3: TGTGCCAGCAGCCTAATCGACAGGGCCCGGAATTCACCCCTCCACTTT.

The chain combines TRBV3-1 with TRBJ1-2; TRBD1 matches at 8 bases. The J segment lost 4 bases and the V segment lost 4 bases, leaving 8 bases of the junction unmatched. Germline V CDR1 and CDR2: LGHDT, YNNKEL (reference sequence). The CDR3 length is 15 residues. CDR3 DNA sequence: TGTGCCAGCAGCCCCTTGGACAGGGTGGGCTATGGCTACACCTTC. Protein sequence: CASSPLDRVGYGYTF.

The chain combines TRBV7-3 with TRBJ2-7, with TRBD2 matching over 11 bases. This CDR3 is built from 18 residues. V was clipped by 5 bases and J by 4 bases; unmatched bases: 16. CDR1 and CDR2 from the germline V gene are SGHTA and FQGTGA. In DNA form, the CDR3 reads TGTGCCAGCAGCCCCCGCTTATCCGGGACTAGCGGCCCTTACGAGCAGTACTTC. Its translation: CASSPRLSGTSGPYEQYF.